A single sample gave rise to the 2 T cell receptor beta chains below, sequenced in a study of T cell repertoires in cytomegalovirus infection. TCRdb called the reads again in MiXCR, with one record for every CDR3 protein. The repertoire consists of approximately 730,000 distinct CDR3 sequences, with approximately 32% occurring once and the leading ten covering less than 15%. Antigen specificity for these receptors is unknown. The source was cultured CD8+ T cells from PBMCs, collected from culture after CMV antigen stimulation. These receptors were collected from a human donor in good health (CMV status not recorded). Some clones in this sample may be carry-over from other donors' samples.

The chain uses TRBV15 and TRBJ2-6, with 11 nucleotides matching TRBD1. Trimming cost V 1 base and J 2 bases; bases outside gene matches: 4. CDR1 is LNHNV and CDR2 is YYDKDF in the germline V gene (reference sequence). The length of the CDR3 is 18 residues. The chain's CDR3 is CATSRAGTGGPGANVLTF. CDR3 nucleotide sequence: TGTGCCACCAGCAGAGCCGGGACAGGGGGGCCTGGGGCCAACGTCCTGACTTTC. Full variable domain (rest looked up from reference TRBV15 and TRBJ2-6): DAMVIQNPRYQVTQFGKPVTLSCSQTLNHNVMYWYQQKSSQAPKLLFHYYDKDFNNEADTPDNFQSRRPNTSFCFLDIRSPGLGDTAMYLCATSRAGTGGPGANVLTFGAGSRLTVL.

This chain uses TRBV14 with TRBJ1-1, with no clear D. The CDR3 is 14 residues long. V was cut by 4 bases and J by 1 base, with 10 bases left in between. The germline gives CDR1 SGHDN, CDR2 FVKESK. CDR3 residues: CASSLPFPNTEAFF. The DNA of the CDR3 is TGTGCCAGCAGCCTACCGTTCCCGAACACTGAAGCTTTCTTT.